This is a list of T cell receptor beta chains from one sample in a study of blood T cell repertoires in COVID-19. Produced via immunoSEQ multiplex PCR; TCRdb's table is partial and in-frame only. The top ten hold 5.1% of the sample, which has roughly 240,000 clones, 65% to 90% seen once. The sample taken for sequencing was peripheral blood. Every receptor here comes from a man in his fifties or sixties with COVID-19, enrolled during active disease. Each CDR3 is given with its conserved first and last residue. A D gene is named only where the DNA matches it firmly. Expanded clones get a size class; other rows say once, few or many, or leave the size out.

v_gene	j_gene	abundance	d_gene	CDR3nt	CDR3aa
TRBV9	TRBJ1-1	.	.	TGTGCCAGCAGCGTAGCTCCGGGGGACACTGAAGCTTTCTTT	CASSVAPGDTEAFF
TRBV10-1	TRBJ2-5	.	.	TGCGCCAGCAGTGAGTCGGAGGGGGCTCGGGAGACCCAGTACTTC	CASSESEGARETQYF
TRBV9	TRBJ2-2	few	.	TGTGCCAGCAGCGTAGGATCGAGTATCGCGAACACCGGGGAGCTGTTTTTT	CASSVGSSIANTGELFF
TRBV9	TRBJ2-5	.	.	TGTGCCAGCAGCGTAGCCGCCAGGGGGGCCCAAGAGACCCAGTACTTC	CASSVAARGAQETQYF
TRBV7-9	TRBJ2-7	.	TRBD2	TGTGCCAGCAGCTTCTGGACTAGCGGGGGTCCGAACTACGAGCAGTACTTC	CASSFWTSGGPNYEQYF
TRBV18	TRBJ2-2	.	.	TGTGCCAGCTCACTCAGGGACACCGGGGAGCTGTTTTTT	CASSLRDTGELFF
TRBV2	TRBJ1-2	.	.	TGTGCCAACCAGGCCGAGGGCAACTATGGCTACACCTTC	CANQAEGNYGYTF
TRBV11-2	TRBJ2-7	once	.	TGTGCCAGCCTAGATAGGGGGGAGCAGTACTTC	CASLDRGEQYF
TRBV6-5	TRBJ2-7	.	.	TGTGCCAGCACCCGAGGGGGAAACGAGCAGTACTTC	CASTRGGNEQYF
TRBV4-1	TRBJ2-1	.	TRBD2	TGCGCCAGCAGCCAACAAAGCGGGGGGGCCTACAATGAGCAGTTCTTC	CASSQQSGGAYNEQFF
TRBV5-5	TRBJ2-5	.	TRBD1	TGTGCCAGCAGCGCGGGGACAGGGGTGGTGGAGACCCAGTACTTC	CASSAGTGVVETQYF
TRBV27	TRBJ2-3	.	TRBD1	TGTGCCAGCTTTAATCTACCGGGACAGGGGGCAGATACGCAGTATTTT	CASFNLPGQGADTQYF
TRBV7-6	TRBJ1-4	.	.	TGTGCCAGCAGCTTAGACGTGCTTGGGCAGGGCATCGCAACTAATGAAAAACTGTTTTTT	CASSLDVLGQGIATNEKLFF
TRBV27	TRBJ2-4	.	.	TGTGCCAGCAGTAGACAGGAGCTAGCCAAAAACATTCAGTACTTC	CASSRQELAKNIQYF
TRBV4-2	TRBJ1-1	once	TRBD1	TGTGCCAGCAGCCAACAGGGGGAGCGAGGGGACACTGAAGCTTTCTTT	CASSQQGERGDTEAFF
TRBV24-1	TRBJ2-5	.	TRBD1	TGTGCCACCAGTGATTTCAGGGGGCTGATTGAGACCCAGTACTTC	CATSDFRGLIETQYF
TRBV4-1	TRBJ1-2	once	.	TGCGCCAGCAGCCAAGAGACAGCCTCTATTGGCTACACCTTC	CASSQETASIGYTF
TRBV12-3/TRBV12-4	TRBJ2-2	.	.	TGTGCCAGCAGTTCCGGTACCGGGGAGCTGTTTTTT	CASSSGTGELFF